Below are 8 T cell receptor beta chains sequenced from a single sample in a study of blood T cell repertoires in COVID-19. This table comes from immunoSEQ multiplex PCR, and its TCRdb copy is limited to in-frame clones, with some not included. The sample holds a few hundred thousand clones, approximately 87% seen once. Sequenced input: peripheral blood. Every receptor here comes from a young woman with COVID-19, enrolled during active disease.

This clone occurred a few times. Relative to the germline gene, one junction end is altered; a read error may explain this. The gene calls are TRBV18 and TRBJ1-5, with D unclear. The CDR3 covers 13 residues. Germline values: CDR1 KGHSH, CDR2 LQKENI. The CDR3 DNA reads TGTGCCAGCTCACCCTCAATGGAGGCCGTACTGTATTTT. Amino acid sequence: CASSPSMEAVLYF.

In this sample, this clone turned up a few times. The rearrangement joins TRBV28 to TRBJ1-6; TRBD1 is a possible D gene (6 bases). The V gene lost 2 bases and the J gene lost 8 bases, with 19 bases spanning the gap. Germline CDR1 reads MDHEN; CDR2 reads SYDVKM. The CDR3 is made up of 17 amino acids. CDR3 DNA: TGTGCCAGCAGTTTACCCTTTACAGGGTTGGAGGATTCACCCCTCCACTTT. Translation: CASSLPFTGLEDSPLHF.

The V and J genes are TRBV6-5 and TRBJ1-1; D gene unclear. Germline assignment: CDR1 MNHEY and CDR2 SVGAGI. Trimming stripped 5 bases from V and 5 bases from J, with 12 bases between. CDR3 size: 13 residues. In nucleotides, the CDR3 is TGTGCCAGCAGTCCCCCGGGAGGGACTGAAGCTTTCTTT. Translation gives CASSPPGGTEAFF.

The chain carries TRBV20-1 and TRBJ1-2; weak D call: TRBD1 (6 bases). CDR3 length: 15 residues. Germline CDR1 DFQATT, CDR2 SNEGSKA (reference sequence). V was clipped by 3 bases and J by 6 bases, with 20 bases between them. The CDR3 loop reads CSASSTGPLVNGYTF. Written as DNA, the CDR3 is TGCAGTGCTAGTAGTACAGGGCCTTTGGTGAATGGCTACACCTTC.

This rearrangement joins TRBV9 to TRBJ2-3, with 7 bases matching TRBD2. CDR1 is SGDLS and CDR2 is YYNGEE in the germline V gene. The V and J ends lost 0 bases and 3 bases, in that order; junction bases with no gene match: 4. CDR3 length equals 15 residues. The CDR3 reads CASSVDQRETDTQYF. The CDR3 DNA follows: TGTGCCAGCAGCGTAGATCAGCGGGAAACAGATACGCAGTATTTT.

V is TRBV9 and J is TRBJ1-5; 11 bases fit TRBD1. The CDR3 is 14 amino acids. The J segment lost 6 bases and the V segment lost 4 bases, leaving 3 bases of the junction unmatched. In germline, CDR1 is SGDLS, CDR2 YYNGEE. CDR3: CASSRGQGAQPQHF. For the CDR3, the DNA is TGTGCCAGCAGCCGCGGACAGGGGGCTCAGCCCCAGCATTTT.

This chain uses TRBV2 with TRBJ1-5; 9 nucleotides line up with TRBD1. The V segment lost 4 bases and the J segment 7 bases; nucleotides outside the gene matches: 2. There are 13 residues in the CDR3. Per germline, CDR1 SNHLY and CDR2 FYNNEI. CDR3 DNA sequence: TGTGCCAGCAGTGGGGACAGGGTGCAGCCCCAGCATTTT. Translated: CASSGDRVQPQHF.

The chain links TRBV10-3 to TRBJ2-3, with 7 bases fitting TRBD1. CDR3 size: 14 residues. V shed 6 bases, J shed 5 bases, and the junction held 8 bases outside the gene matches. The germline CDR1 and CDR2 sequences are ENHRY and SYGVKD. The CDR3 bases are TGTGCCATCAGGGCCGGGACAGAGGGAGATACGCAGTATTTT. Its protein is CAIRAGTEGDTQYF.